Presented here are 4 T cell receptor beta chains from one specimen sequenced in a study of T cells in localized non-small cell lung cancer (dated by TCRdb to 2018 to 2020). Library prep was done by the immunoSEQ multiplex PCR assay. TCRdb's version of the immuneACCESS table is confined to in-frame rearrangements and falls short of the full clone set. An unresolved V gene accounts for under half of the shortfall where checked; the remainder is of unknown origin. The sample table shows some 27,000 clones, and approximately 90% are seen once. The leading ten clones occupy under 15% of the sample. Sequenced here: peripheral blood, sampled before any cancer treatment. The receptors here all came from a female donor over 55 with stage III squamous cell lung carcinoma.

CDR3 protein: CASSQNTGGQETQYF. CDR3 sequence (DNA): TGCGCCAGCAGCCAAAATACAGGGGGCCAAGAGACCCAGTACTTC. V usage is TRBV5-1 and J usage is TRBJ2-5, with 8 bases identical to TRBD1. Germline CDR1 reads SGHRS; CDR2 reads YFSETQ. V lost 4 bases and J lost 1; bases outside the gene matches: 6. This CDR3 is built from 15 residues.

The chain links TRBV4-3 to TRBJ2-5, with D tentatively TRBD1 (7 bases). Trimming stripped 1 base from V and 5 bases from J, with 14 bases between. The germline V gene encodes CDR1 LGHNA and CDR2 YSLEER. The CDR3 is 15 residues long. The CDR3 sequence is CASSQGRRGHETQYF. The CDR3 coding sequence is TGCGCCAGCAGCCAAGGGAGGAGGGGGCACGAGACCCAGTACTTC.

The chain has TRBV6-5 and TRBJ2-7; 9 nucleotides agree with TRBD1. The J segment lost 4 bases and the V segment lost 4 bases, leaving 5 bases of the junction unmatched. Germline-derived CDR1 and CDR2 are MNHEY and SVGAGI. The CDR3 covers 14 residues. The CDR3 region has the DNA TGTGCCAGCAGTTTGGGACAGGGTTCTTACGAGCAGTACTTC. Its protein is CASSLGQGSYEQYF.

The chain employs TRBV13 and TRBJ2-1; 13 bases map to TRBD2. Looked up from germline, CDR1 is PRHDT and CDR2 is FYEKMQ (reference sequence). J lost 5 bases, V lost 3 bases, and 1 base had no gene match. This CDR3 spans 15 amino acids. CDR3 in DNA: TGTGCCAGCAGCTTGGGACTAGCGGGAAACAATGAGCAGTTCTTC. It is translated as CASSLGLAGNNEQFF.